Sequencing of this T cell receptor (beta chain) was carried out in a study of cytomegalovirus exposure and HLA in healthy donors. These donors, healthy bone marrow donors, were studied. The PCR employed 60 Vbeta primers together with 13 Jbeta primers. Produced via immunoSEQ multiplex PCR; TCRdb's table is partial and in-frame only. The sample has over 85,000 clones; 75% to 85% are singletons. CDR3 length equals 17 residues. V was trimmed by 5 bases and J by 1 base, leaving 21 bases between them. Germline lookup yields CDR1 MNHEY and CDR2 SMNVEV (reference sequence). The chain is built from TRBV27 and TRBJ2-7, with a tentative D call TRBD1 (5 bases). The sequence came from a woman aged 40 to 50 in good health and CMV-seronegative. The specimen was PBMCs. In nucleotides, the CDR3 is TGTGCCAGCAGTCCGCACCCCGAAGGGGTCGGATCCTACGAGCAGTACTTC. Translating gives CASSPHPEGVGSYEQYF.